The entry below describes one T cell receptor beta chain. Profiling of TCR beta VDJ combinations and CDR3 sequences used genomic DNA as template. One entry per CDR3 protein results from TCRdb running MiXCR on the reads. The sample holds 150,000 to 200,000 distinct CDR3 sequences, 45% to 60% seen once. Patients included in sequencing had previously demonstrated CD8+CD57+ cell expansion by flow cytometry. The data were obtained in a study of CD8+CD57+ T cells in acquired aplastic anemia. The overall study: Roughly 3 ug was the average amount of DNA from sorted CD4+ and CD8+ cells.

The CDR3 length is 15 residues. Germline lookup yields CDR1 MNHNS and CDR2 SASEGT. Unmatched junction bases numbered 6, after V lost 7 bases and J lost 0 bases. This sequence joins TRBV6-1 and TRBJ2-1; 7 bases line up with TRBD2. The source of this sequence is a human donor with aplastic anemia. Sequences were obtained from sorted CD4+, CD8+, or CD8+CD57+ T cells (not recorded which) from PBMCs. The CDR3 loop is CASTGRGVSYNEQFF. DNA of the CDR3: TGTGCCAGCACAGGACGGGGGGTCTCCTACAATGAGCAGTTCTTC.